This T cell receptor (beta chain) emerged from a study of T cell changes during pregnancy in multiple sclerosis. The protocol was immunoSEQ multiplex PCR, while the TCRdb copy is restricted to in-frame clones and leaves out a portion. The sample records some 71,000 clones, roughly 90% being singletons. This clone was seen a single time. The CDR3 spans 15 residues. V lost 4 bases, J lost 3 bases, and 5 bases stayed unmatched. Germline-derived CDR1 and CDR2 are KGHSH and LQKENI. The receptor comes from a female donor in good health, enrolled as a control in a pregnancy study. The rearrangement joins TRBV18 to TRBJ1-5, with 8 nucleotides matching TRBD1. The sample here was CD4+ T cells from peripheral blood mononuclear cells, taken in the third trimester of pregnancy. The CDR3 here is CASSLTGADNQPQHF. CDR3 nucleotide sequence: TGTGCCAGCTCACTGACAGGGGCCGACAATCAGCCCCAGCATTTT.